This TCR beta chain was captured in a study of identical twins (TCRdb year 2016). For the wider study: To test whether fetal clonotypes persist, this study deep-sequenced TCR alpha and beta repertoires from monozygotic twins, from unrelated adults of various ages, and from cord blood. Replicate twin experiments were performed at different times using different library preparation protocols to rule out contamination. On the study overall, not on this receptor specifically: Because the same donors could not be followed over many years, the conclusions depended on cross-sectional statistical analysis. In beta out-of-frame sequences, excess twin sharing was weaker, because having fewer shared sequences lowered the signal-to-noise ratio. Abundant cord blood beta clonotypes carried fewer insertions; young adult naive repertoires showed a weaker similar trend, while memory repertoires showed none. Compared with coincidental sharing between unrelated individuals, out-of-frame TCR alpha sequences shared between twins had an excess of sequences with low generation probability. In monozygotic twins, recombination models systematically underestimated out-of-frame TCR alpha sharing, but the models matched the sharing seen between unrelated individuals. Zero-insertion analyses could be partly confounded by invariant T cells such as MAIT and iNKT, although diverse VJ usage argued against such confounding for most clonotypes.

All donors were healthy Caucasians. The twin cohort consisted of three pairs of female monozygotic twins, all aged 18 to 29 years. Peripheral blood mononuclear cells were used as the source from which RNA for TCR libraries was isolated. This clonotype showed up just a few times. Its antigen is unknown. Per-base quality was not reported, and no clone a single base away is much larger than it. Including cysteine and phenylalanine, the CDR3 has 15 amino acids. Only the CDR3 DNA stays, 45 bases, in frame from base 1. For CDR1 and CDR2, the germline V gene lists ENHRY and SYGVKD. V lost 6 bases and J lost 2 bases, and the count of bases not matched to a germline gene is 4. Library preparation used 5' RACE. Instrument on record: Illumina HiSeq 2000. A universal primer binding site was introduced by template switching, and a unique molecular identifier was present in the final cDNA, enabling accurate counting of TCR cDNA molecules. Specific primers in the conserved constant-segment region were used to synthesize first-strand cDNA for TCR alpha and beta chains. Each cDNA library was double barcoded, with a SMART-Mk sample barcode plus Illumina barcodes, to control for contamination. TruSeq adapter sequences and Illumina sample barcodes were added in two successive PCR steps. The TCR alpha and beta cDNA libraries were sequenced on the Illumina HiSeq platform using custom primers. Per the original workflow: Unique molecular identifiers were extracted from raw reads with MiGEC, and CDR3 positions were determined with MiXCR. For each individual, recombination models were inferred using an EM algorithm with the repgenHMM and IGoR tools. The analysis of shared clonotypes was done with the tcR package in R, with sharing normalized by the product of cloneset sizes. Out-of-frame nonproductive sequences were analyzed to study raw recombination free of thymic and clonal selection effects. The raw public reads went through TCRdb reprocessing: fastp at Q25, MiXCR clone calling, in-frame beta chains kept. Rows with one shared CDR3 protein collapse into an entry with the most common genes and DNA. V and J calls and clone size were set by TCRdb, not the authors. This sample gives 750,000 to 950,000 distinct CDR3 sequences in total; around an eighth of them show up just once. The top ten hold under 2% of the sample.

Separately, the same data were catalogued under a study of yellow fever vaccine responses in identical twins. Per the second study: The authors reported that the T cell response to vaccination in identical twins appeared partly convergent and partly personalized. In identical twins, the study followed T cell clones that responded to the vaccine with precision.

The specimen sequenced was PBMCs. This receptor was taken from a woman under 30 in good health. Rearrangement joined TRBV10-3 to TRBJ2-5; the junction holds 12 bases that match TRBD2. The DNA sequence is TGTGCCATCAGGACTAGCGGGGGACCTCAAGAGACCCAGTACTTC. It codes for CAIRTSGGPQETQYF.